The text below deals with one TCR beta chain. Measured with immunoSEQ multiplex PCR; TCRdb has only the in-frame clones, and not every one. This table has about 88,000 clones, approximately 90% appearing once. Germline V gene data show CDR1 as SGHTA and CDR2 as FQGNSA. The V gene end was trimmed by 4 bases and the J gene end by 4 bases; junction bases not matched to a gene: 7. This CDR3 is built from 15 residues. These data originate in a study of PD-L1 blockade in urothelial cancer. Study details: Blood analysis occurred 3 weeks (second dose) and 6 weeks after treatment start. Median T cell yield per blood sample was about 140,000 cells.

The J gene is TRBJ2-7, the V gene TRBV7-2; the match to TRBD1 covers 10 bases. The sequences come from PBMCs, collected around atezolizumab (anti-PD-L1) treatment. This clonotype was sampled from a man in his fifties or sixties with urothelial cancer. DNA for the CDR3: TGTGCCAGCAGCTATGACAGGGGGCCTCAGTACGAGCAGTACTTC. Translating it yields CASSYDRGPQYEQYF.